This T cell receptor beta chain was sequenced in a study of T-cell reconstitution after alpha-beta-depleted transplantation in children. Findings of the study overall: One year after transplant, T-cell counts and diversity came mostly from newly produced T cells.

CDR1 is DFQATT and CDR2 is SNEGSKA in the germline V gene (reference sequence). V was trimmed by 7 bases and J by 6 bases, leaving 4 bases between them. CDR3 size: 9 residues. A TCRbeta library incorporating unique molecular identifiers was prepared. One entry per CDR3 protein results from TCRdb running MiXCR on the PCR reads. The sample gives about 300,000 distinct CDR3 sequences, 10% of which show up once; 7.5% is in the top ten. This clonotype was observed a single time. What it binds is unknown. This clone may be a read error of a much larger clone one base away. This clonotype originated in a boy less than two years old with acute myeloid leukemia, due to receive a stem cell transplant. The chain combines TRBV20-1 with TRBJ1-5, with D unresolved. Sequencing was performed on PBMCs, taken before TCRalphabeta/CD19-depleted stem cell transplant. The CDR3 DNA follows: TGCAGTGAAGGTCAGCCCCAGCATTTT. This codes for CSEGQPQHF.